This entry concerns a single T cell receptor (beta chain). Its target is not known. The CDR3 runs to 16 residues. Trimming took off 4 bases at V and 1 base at J, with 14 bases between the two ends. Germline-derived CDR1 and CDR2 are MDHEN and SYDVKM. MiXCR was run by TCRdb on the RT-PCR reads, yielding one entry per CDR3 protein. The sample lists approximately 570,000 distinct CDR3 sequences; around 8% were seen once. This specimen comes from a study of response to subunit inactivated influenza vaccine. Overall study findings and caveats: New T cells are recruited in small numbers by each seasonal influenza vaccination, according to the authors' suggestion.

The specimen comprised PBMCs from blood, sampled around 25 months after vaccination. The sequence was collected from a man between 45 and 75 years old who received an inactivated influenza vaccine. The chain is built from TRBV28 and TRBJ2-1; possible D gene TRBD2, 5 bases. The chain's CDR3 is CASSYPSGVSYNEQFF. CDR3 in DNA: TGTGCCAGCAGTTACCCCTCCGGGGTATCCTACAATGAGCAGTTCTTC.